These 32 T cell receptor beta chains came from one sample sequenced in a study of blood T cell repertoires in COVID-19. Clones were read by immunoSEQ multiplex PCR, and TCRdb kept only the in-frame ones, dropping some. The table lists hundreds of thousands of clones, about 88% of them singletons. Sequenced input: PBMCs or T cells enriched from blood (not recorded which). The receptors were sampled from a woman in her 30s who had been exposed to COVID-19.

The chain couples TRBV5-4 to TRBJ2-7; tentatively, D is TRBD1 (6 bases). Trimming removed 3 bases at V and 0 bases at J, with 13 bases between. In germline, CDR1 is SGHNT, CDR2 YYREEE (reference sequence). The CDR3 contains 15 residues. The CDR3 sequence is CASSYLGGFSYEQYF. The CDR3 nucleotides are TGTGCCAGCAGCTATCTTGGGGGCTTCTCCTACGAGCAGTACTTC.

The chain joins TRBV29-1 to TRBJ2-7; D is undetermined. The CDR3 runs 13 residues. Per the germline V gene, CDR1 is SQVTM and CDR2 is ANQGSEA. The ends were cut back, 5 bases at V and 2 bases at J, with 13 bases in the middle. This chain's CDR3 is CSVRHMKTYEQYF. The CDR3 DNA reads as TGCAGCGTTCGACACATGAAGACCTACGAGCAGTACTTC.

The rearrangement joins TRBV6-5 to TRBJ2-3; D remains unclear. The ends were cut back, 0 bases at V and 1 base at J, with 8 bases in the middle. The CDR3 runs 15 residues. Germline V gene data show CDR1 as MNHEY and CDR2 as SVGAGI. The CDR3 DNA reads as TGTGCCAGCAGTTACTCTTACCGGGGCACAGATACGCAGTATTTT. Translation: CASSYSYRGTDTQYF.

The CDR3 loop is CASSQDGGGVNEKLFF. In DNA form, the CDR3 reads TGTGCCAGCAGCCAAGATGGGGGGGGCGTTAATGAAAAACTGTTTTTT. This chain connects TRBV14 to TRBJ1-4; D perhaps matches TRBD1 (6 bases). CDR3 length equals 16 residues. Trimming shortened V by 0 bases and J by 4 bases, and 12 bases separated the two germline ends. Germline CDR1 reads SGHDN; CDR2 reads FVKESK.

This clone was recorded only once. The chain joins TRBV19 to TRBJ1-1; maybe TRBD1 (6 bases). This CDR3 is 12 amino acids long. In germline, CDR1 is LNHDA, CDR2 SQIVND (reference sequence). V was shortened by 7 bases and J by 4 bases, with 10 bases between the two germline ends. The CDR3 region is CASTNRATEAFF. The CDR3 nucleotides read TGTGCCAGTACCAACAGGGCCACTGAAGCTTTCTTT.

The V call is TRBV24-1, the J call TRBJ1-4; 7 bases match TRBD1. With V trimmed by 3 bases and J by 4 bases, 7 bases remained unmatched. This CDR3 comprises 16 residues. The germline gives CDR1 KGHDR, CDR2 SFDVKD. CDR3 sequence: CATSDGTGQFNEKLFF. DNA of the CDR3: TGTGCCACCAGTGATGGAACGGGACAGTTTAATGAAAAACTGTTTTTT.

The chain joins TRBV24-1 to TRBJ2-2, with a weak D call TRBD1 (6 bases). This CDR3 has 13 amino acids. CDR1 is KGHDR, CDR2 SFDVKD, per germline. With 9 bases removed from V and 1 base from J, the gap between germline ends came to 8 bases. The CDR3 DNA is TGTGCCACCGGGGGCCTGAACACCGGGGAGCTGTTTTTT. Amino acids: CATGGLNTGELFF.

The rearrangement joins TRBV24-1 to TRBJ2-5; D possibly corresponds to TRBD1 (6 bases). V dropped 5 bases and J dropped 1 base, with 7 bases sitting between them. CDR1 KGHDR and CDR2 SFDVKD come from the germline V gene. The CDR3 sequence is 13 residues long. The CDR3 spells CATSGGPQETQYF. CDR3 sequence (DNA): TGTGCCACCAGTGGGGGGCCCCAAGAGACCCAGTACTTC.

This clone has only a few counts. The rearrangement links TRBV28 to TRBJ1-5; 10 nucleotides line up with TRBD1. The CDR3 runs to 16 residues. The J segment lost 4 bases and the V segment lost 5 bases, leaving 8 bases of the junction unmatched. Germline CDR1 reads MDHEN; CDR2 reads SYDVKM. CDR3 nucleotides: TGTGCCAGCAGTCCCTCCGACAGGGGGCGGAATCAGCCCCAGCATTTT. This translates into CASSPSDRGRNQPQHF.

The V gene is TRBV18, the J gene TRBJ2-1; no definite D call. The CDR3 length is 15 residues. Between the trimmed V and J ends, which lost 3 bases and 0 bases, there was a span of 9 bases. Germline CDR1 reads KGHSH; CDR2 reads LQKENI. This chain's CDR3 is CASSPARSSYNEQFF. The CDR3 bases are TGTGCCAGCTCACCGGCCCGGAGCTCCTACAATGAGCAGTTCTTC.

The CDR3 DNA is TGTGCCAGCAGGACAGGGGTGGGGTACGAGCAGTACTTC. Its translation: CASRTGVGYEQYF. The genes are TRBV6-5 and TRBJ2-7, with TRBD1 matching 8 bases. Germline values: CDR1 MNHEY, CDR2 SVGAGI. CDR3 size: 13 residues. V was pared by 6 bases and J by 4 bases, with 5 bases of the junction left unmatched.

A single count supports this clone. V gene TRBV2 combines with J gene TRBJ2-1; 8 nucleotides match TRBD2. Germline CDR1 is SNHLY and CDR2 is FYNNEI. The CDR3 extends over 15 amino acids. Trimming cost V 7 bases and J 4 bases; bases outside gene matches: 9. This CDR3 reads CASMASSGEYNEQFF. DNA for the CDR3: TGTGCCAGCATGGCCAGTAGCGGGGAATACAATGAGCAGTTCTTC.

The chain is built from TRBV5-6 and TRBJ2-1, with D unresolved. Trimming removed 6 bases at V and 0 bases at J, with 7 bases between. This CDR3 has 13 residues. CDR1 and CDR2 from the germline V gene are SGHDT and YYEEEE. Here the CDR3 DNA reads TGTGCCAGCACCCTTTACTCCTACAATGAGCAGTTCTTC. Protein: CASTLYSYNEQFF.

The gene calls are TRBV12-5 and TRBJ2-7; 7 bases are shared with TRBD1. With V trimmed by 5 bases and J by 0 bases, 7 bases remained unmatched. Germline loops: CDR1 LGHNT, CDR2 FRNRAP. The CDR3 is made up of 15 amino acids. The CDR3 DNA reads as TGTGCTAGTGGTCACGGGGACAGTAGCTCCTACGAGCAGTACTTC. Protein: CASGHGDSSSYEQYF.

The genes are TRBV9 and TRBJ1-1; D gene uncertain. V was clipped by 4 bases and J by 2 bases, with 12 bases between them. Germline V gives CDR1 SGDLS, CDR2 YYNGEE. The CDR3 covers 14 residues. The CDR3 coding sequence is TGTGCCAGCAGCTCCTGGGCCTTCAACACTGAAGCTTTCTTT. Its translation is CASSSWAFNTEAFF. The variable domain in full, with the rest retrieved from reference TRBV9 and TRBJ1-1, is DSGVTQTPKHLITATGQRVTLRCSPRSGDLSVYWYQQSLDQGLQFLIQYYNGEERAKGNILERFSAQQFPDLHSELNLSSLELGDSALYFCASSSWAFNTEAFFGQGTRLTVV.

CDR3 nucleotide sequence: TGTGCCAGCAGCTTAATGGGCTTTTCCTACGAGCAGTACTTC. Translation gives CASSLMGFSYEQYF. V usage is TRBV11-2 and J usage is TRBJ2-7; no clear D gene. The CDR3 sequence is 14 residues long. The V end lost 2 bases, the J end lost 1 base, and 9 bases lay between the germline ends. Germline lookup yields CDR1 SGHAT and CDR2 FQNNGV.

The chain recombines TRBV7-2 with TRBJ2-3, with D possibly matching TRBD2 (6 bases). The CDR3 runs to 15 residues. Germline V lookup: CDR1 SGHTA, CDR2 FQGNSA. The V end was cut by 1 base, the J end by 8 bases, with 16 bases between. DNA of the CDR3: TGTGCCAGCAGCTTAGGGGGCGGGCGGAGGGGTACGCAGTATTTT. Translation gives CASSLGGGRRGTQYF.

The chain is built from TRBV12-3 or TRBV12-4 and TRBJ1-6, with a weak D call TRBD1 (5 bases). There are 12 residues in the CDR3. V lost 5 bases to trimming and J lost 8 bases, with 7 bases between them. CDR3 residues: CASSRGDSPLHF. CDR3 DNA: TGTGCCAGCAGTCGGGGGGATTCACCCCTCCACTTT.

This clone was seen once. This chain links TRBV11-2 with TRBJ2-5, with D possibly TRBD1 on 5 matching bases. The germline V gene encodes CDR1 SGHAT and CDR2 FQNNGV. The V end lost 1 base, the J end lost 5 bases, and 11 bases lay between the germline ends. The CDR3 covers 14 residues. The CDR3 loop is CASSLGAGKETQYF. For the CDR3, the DNA is TGTGCCAGCAGCTTAGGTGCAGGGAAGGAGACCCAGTACTTC.

The rearrangement joins TRBV2 to TRBJ1-5; 8 bases line up with TRBD1. Germline CDR1 and CDR2: SNHLY and FYNNEI. V was clipped by 6 bases and J by 4 bases; unmatched bases: 11. The CDR3 is 16 residues long. The CDR3 loop reads CASRPYVGTGNQPQHF. CDR3 nucleotides: TGTGCCAGCAGACCCTATGTGGGGACAGGAAATCAGCCCCAGCATTTT.

The J gene is TRBJ1-4, the V gene TRBV19; tentatively, D is TRBD1 (6 bases). The CDR3 is 15 amino acids. Trimming left V 4 bases short and J 4 bases short, with 13 bases between. Germline-derived CDR1 and CDR2 are LNHDA and SQIVND (reference sequence). The CDR3 DNA reads as TGTGCCAGTAGTACTGAGACAGGATATAATGAAAAACTGTTTTTT. Translated: CASSTETGYNEKLFF.

The chain is built from TRBV9 and TRBJ2-1, with D possibly matching TRBD2 (6 bases). Trimming cost V 0 bases and J 3 bases, with 16 bases left between them. There are 17 residues in the CDR3. Per germline, CDR1 SGDLS and CDR2 YYNGEE. The CDR3, as DNA: TGTGCCAGCAGCGTAGGACTCCGGGGGATTAACTACAATGAGCAGTTCTTC. This codes for CASSVGLRGINYNEQFF. Looking up the rest from reference TRBV9 and TRBJ2-1 gives the full variable domain: DSGVTQTPKHLITATGQRVTLRCSPRSGDLSVYWYQQSLDQGLQFLIQYYNGEERAKGNILERFSAQQFPDLHSELNLSSLELGDSALYFCASSVGLRGINYNEQFFGPGTRLTVL.

This chain connects TRBV30 to TRBJ2-4; 10 nucleotides line up with TRBD1. Germline V lookup: CDR1 GTSNPN, CDR2 SVGIG (reference sequence). V was pared by 3 bases and J by 7 bases, with 9 bases of the junction left unmatched. The CDR3 is 15 amino acids. The CDR3 DNA sequence: TGTGCCTGGAGGTTAACGGAGACAGGGGGCAACATTCAGTACTTC. Residues: CAWRLTETGGNIQYF.

The chain joins TRBV2 to TRBJ2-1; TRBD2 aligns across 9 bases. CDR1 is SNHLY and CDR2 is FYNNEI in the germline V gene. This CDR3 region has 15 residues. Germline trimming cut 8 bases from V and 5 bases from J; bases unmatched to any gene: 10. The CDR3 loop is CASGRLAATNNEQFF. In nucleotides, the CDR3 is TGTGCCAGCGGTCGACTAGCGGCTACTAACAATGAGCAGTTCTTC.

The chain recombines TRBV6-6 with TRBJ2-7; TRBD2 agrees at 7 bases. The germline gives CDR1 MNHNY, CDR2 SVGAGI (reference sequence). The V segment lost 8 bases and the J segment 1 base; nucleotides outside the gene matches: 5. CDR3 length: 13 amino acids. The CDR3, as DNA: TGTGCCAGCGCACGGGGAGGGTCCTACGAGCAGTACTTC. Its protein is CASARGGSYEQYF.

CDR3 amino acids: CASVAHRGSDNQPQHF. The CDR3 coding sequence is TGTGCCAGCGTGGCCCACAGGGGGAGCGACAATCAGCCCCAGCATTTT. The V and J genes are TRBV5-5 and TRBJ1-5; 8 nucleotides agree with TRBD1. The CDR3 is made up of 16 amino acids. Unmatched junction bases numbered 12, after V lost 7 bases and J lost 3 bases. CDR1 and CDR2 (germline): SGHKS, YYEKEE (reference sequence).

V usage is TRBV3-1 (or the pseudogene TRBV3-2) and J usage is TRBJ2-4, with a tentative D call TRBD1 (6 bases). This CDR3 is 16 amino acids long. V lost 3 bases and J 3 bases, leaving 15 bases between the germline ends. From germline, CDR1 is LGHDT and CDR2 YNNKEL (reference sequence). CDR3 bases: TGTGCCAGCAGCCACCCCTTAAGAGGGGGCAAAAACATTCAGTACTTC. It specifies CASSHPLRGGKNIQYF.

This chain connects TRBV7-9 to TRBJ1-6; D gene ambiguous. The V gene's germline CDR1 is SEHNR and CDR2 FQNEAQ (reference sequence). V lost 5 bases, J lost 1 base, and 6 bases lay in between. This CDR3 is 14 amino acids long. This CDR3 is CASSHESYNSPLHF. CDR3 bases: TGTGCCAGCAGCCACGAGTCCTATAATTCACCCCTCCACTTT.

This clone turned up a few times. This CDR3 reads CASSFGTAYSNQPQHF. CDR3 DNA: TGTGCCAGCAGCTTCGGGACAGCTTATAGCAATCAGCCCCAGCATTTT. This rearrangement joins TRBV7-2 to TRBJ1-5; 7 nucleotides align to TRBD1. CDR3 size: 16 residues. Per germline, CDR1 SGHTA and CDR2 FQGNSA. J lost 0 bases, V lost 3 bases, and 5 bases had no gene match.

This clone was picked up one time. V is TRBV7-2 and J is TRBJ1-3, with unresolved D. Germline CDR1 reads SGHTA; CDR2 reads FQGNSA. The V end was cut by 2 bases, the J end by 0 bases, with 11 bases between. The CDR3 loop spans 16 amino acids. CDR3 protein: CASSLRSTGSGNTIYF. DNA for the CDR3: TGTGCCAGCAGCTTAAGGTCCACGGGCTCTGGAAACACCATATATTTT.

V usage is TRBV7-2 and J usage is TRBJ1-2; possibly TRBD1 for D (6 bases). The germline gives CDR1 SGHTA, CDR2 FQGNSA. The CDR3 has 14 residues. Deletions cut 3 bases from V and 6 bases from J, with 14 bases between. CDR3 amino acids: CASSLGGRSDGYTF. The CDR3 bases are TGTGCCAGCAGCTTGGGGGGGCGCTCGGATGGCTACACCTTC.

The chain links TRBV5-4 to TRBJ1-6, with 11 nucleotides matching TRBD1. The junction had 5 bases not matched to a gene; V was cut back by 4 bases and J by 8 bases. This CDR3 comprises 15 residues. The germline V gene encodes CDR1 SGHNT and CDR2 YYREEE (reference sequence). The CDR3 region is CASSGQGAVDSPLHF. Written as DNA, the CDR3 is TGTGCCAGCAGCGGACAGGGGGCCGTCGATTCACCCCTCCACTTT.